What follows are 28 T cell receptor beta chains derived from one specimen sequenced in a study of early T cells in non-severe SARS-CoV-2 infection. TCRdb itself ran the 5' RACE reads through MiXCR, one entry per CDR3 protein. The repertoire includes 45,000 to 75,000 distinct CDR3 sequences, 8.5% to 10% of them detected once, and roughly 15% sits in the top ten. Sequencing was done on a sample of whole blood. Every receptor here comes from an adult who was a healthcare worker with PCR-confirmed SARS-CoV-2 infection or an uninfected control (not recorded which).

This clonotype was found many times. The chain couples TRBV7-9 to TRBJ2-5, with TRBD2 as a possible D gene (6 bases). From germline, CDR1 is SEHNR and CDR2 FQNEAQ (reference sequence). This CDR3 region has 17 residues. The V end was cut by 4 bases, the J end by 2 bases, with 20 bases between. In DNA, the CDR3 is TGTGCCAGCAGCTCGAGGCTATTTAGCGGAGCTCAAGAGACCCAGTACTTC. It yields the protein CASSSRLFSGAQETQYF.

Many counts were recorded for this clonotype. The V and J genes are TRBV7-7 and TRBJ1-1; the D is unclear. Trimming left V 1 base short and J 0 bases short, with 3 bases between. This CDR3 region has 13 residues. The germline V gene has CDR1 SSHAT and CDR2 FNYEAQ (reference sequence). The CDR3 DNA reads TGTGCCAGCAGCTTAGATCTGAACACTGAAGCTTTCTTT. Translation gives CASSLDLNTEAFF.

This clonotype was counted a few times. This chain's CDR3 is CASSLDGKSTTEAFF. CDR3 DNA sequence: TGCGCCAGCAGCTTGGATGGCAAGTCAACTACTGAAGCTTTCTTT. The chain uses TRBV5-1 and TRBJ1-1; D unresolved. The CDR3 has 15 residues. V gave up 0 bases and J gave up 5 bases, with 14 bases separating them. Germline V gene data show CDR1 as SGHRS and CDR2 as YFSETQ. The variable domain in full, with the rest retrieved from reference TRBV5-1 and TRBJ1-1, is KAGVTQTPRYLIKTRGQQVTLSCSPISGHRSVSWYQQTPGQGLQFLFEYFSETQRNKGNFPGRFSGRQFSNSRSEMNVSTLELGDSALYLCASSLDGKSTTEAFFGQGTRLTVV.

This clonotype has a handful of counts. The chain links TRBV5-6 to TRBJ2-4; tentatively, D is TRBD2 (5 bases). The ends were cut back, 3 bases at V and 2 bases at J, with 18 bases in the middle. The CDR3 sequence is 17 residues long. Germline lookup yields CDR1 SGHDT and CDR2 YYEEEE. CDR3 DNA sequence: TGTGCCAGCAGCTCACCACGGCTGGGAGTAACCAAAAACATTCAGTACTTC. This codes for CASSSPRLGVTKNIQYF.

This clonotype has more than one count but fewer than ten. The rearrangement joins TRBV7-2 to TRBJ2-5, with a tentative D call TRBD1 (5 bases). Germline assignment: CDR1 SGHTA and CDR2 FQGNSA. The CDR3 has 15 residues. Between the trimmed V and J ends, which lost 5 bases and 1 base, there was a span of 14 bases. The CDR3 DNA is TGTGCCAGCAGCCTCGCCCTGGGGCCCCAAGAGACCCAGTACTTC. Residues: CASSLALGPQETQYF.

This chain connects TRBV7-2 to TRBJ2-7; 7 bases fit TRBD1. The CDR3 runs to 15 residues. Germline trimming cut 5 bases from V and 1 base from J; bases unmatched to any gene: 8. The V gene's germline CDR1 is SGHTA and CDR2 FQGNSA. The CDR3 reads CASSKNRGVSYEQYF. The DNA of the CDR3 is TGTGCCAGCAGCAAAAACAGGGGAGTTTCCTACGAGCAGTACTTC.

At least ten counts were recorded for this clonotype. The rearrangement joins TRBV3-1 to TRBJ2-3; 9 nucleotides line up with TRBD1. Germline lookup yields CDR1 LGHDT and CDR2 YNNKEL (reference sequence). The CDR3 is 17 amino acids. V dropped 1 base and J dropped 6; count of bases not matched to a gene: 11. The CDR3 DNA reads TGTGCCAGCAGCCAAGCAATTGGGGGGACAGGGCCTGATACGCAGTATTTT. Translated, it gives CASSQAIGGTGPDTQYF.

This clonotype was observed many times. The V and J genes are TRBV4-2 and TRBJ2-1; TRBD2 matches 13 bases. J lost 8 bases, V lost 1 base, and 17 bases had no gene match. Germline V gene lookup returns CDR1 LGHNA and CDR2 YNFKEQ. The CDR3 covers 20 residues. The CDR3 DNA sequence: TGTGCCAGCAGCCAAGTCTCGGGACTAGCGGGAACGTCGGTCCCGGATGAGCAGTTCTTC. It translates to CASSQVSGLAGTSVPDEQFF.

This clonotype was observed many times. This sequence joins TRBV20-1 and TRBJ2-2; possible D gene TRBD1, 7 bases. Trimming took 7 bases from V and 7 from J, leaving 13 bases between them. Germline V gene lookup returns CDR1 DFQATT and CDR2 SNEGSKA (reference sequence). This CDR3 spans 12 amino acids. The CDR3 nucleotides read TGCAGTGTGAGCAGGGGGGACGGGGAGCTGTTTTTT. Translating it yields CSVSRGDGELFF.

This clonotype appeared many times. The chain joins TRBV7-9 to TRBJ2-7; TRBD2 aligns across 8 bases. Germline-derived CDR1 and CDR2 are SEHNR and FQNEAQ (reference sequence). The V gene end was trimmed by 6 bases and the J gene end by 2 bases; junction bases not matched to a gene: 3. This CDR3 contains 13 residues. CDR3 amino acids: CASRLAGAYEQYF. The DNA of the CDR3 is TGTGCCAGCAGGCTAGCGGGCGCCTACGAGCAGTACTTC.

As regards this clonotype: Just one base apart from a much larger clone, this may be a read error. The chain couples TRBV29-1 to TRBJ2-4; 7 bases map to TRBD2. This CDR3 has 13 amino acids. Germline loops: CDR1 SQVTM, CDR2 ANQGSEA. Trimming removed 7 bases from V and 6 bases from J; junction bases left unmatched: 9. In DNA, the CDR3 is TGCAGCGCTTCTAGCGGCGAAACAAACATTCAGTACTTC. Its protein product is CSASSGETNIQYF.

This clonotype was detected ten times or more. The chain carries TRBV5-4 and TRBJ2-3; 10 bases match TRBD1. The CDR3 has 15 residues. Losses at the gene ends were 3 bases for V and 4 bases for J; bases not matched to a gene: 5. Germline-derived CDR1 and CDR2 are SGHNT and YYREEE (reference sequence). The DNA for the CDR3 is TGTGCCAGCAGCTCCGACAGGGGGCTTGCAGATACGCAGTATTTT. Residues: CASSSDRGLADTQYF.

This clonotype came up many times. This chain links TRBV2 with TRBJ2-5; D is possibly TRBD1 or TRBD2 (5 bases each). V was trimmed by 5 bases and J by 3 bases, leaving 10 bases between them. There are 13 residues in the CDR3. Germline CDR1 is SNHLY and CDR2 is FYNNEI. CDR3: CASSTGPEETQYF. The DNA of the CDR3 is TGTGCCAGCAGTACGGGACCAGAAGAGACCCAGTACTTC.

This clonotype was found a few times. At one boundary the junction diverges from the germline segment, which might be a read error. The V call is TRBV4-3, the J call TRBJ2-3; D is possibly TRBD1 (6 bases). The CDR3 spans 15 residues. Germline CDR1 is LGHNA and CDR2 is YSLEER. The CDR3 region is CASNQEQGQQDTQYF. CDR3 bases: TGCGCCAGCAACCAAGAGCAAGGACAGCAAGATACGCAGTATTTT.

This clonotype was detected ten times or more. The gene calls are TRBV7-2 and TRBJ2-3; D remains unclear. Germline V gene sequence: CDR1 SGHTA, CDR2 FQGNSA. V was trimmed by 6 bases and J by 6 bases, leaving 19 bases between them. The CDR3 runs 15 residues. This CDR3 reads CASRSALVGMDTQYF. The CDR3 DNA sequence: TGTGCCAGCAGATCAGCCTTAGTGGGTATGGATACGCAGTATTTT. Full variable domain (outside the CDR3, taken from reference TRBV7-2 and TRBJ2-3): GAGVSQSPSNKVTEKGKDVELRCDPISGHTALYWYRQSLGQGLEFLIYFQGNSAPDKSGLPSDRFSAERTGGSVSTLTIQRTQQEDSAVYLCASRSALVGMDTQYFGPGTRLTVL.

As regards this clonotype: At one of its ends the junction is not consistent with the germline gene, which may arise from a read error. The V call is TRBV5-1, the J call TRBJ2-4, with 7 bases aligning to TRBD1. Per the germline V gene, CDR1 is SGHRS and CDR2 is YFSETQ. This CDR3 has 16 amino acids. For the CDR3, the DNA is TGCGTCAGCAGCCCGAACATAAGACAGGGACCGAACATTCAGTACTTC. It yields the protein CVSSPNIRQGPNIQYF.

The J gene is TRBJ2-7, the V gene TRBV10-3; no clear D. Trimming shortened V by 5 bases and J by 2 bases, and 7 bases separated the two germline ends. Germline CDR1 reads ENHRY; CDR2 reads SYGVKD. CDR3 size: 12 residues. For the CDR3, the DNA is TGTGCCATCAGTAGCGCCACCTACGAGCAGTACTTC. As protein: CAISSATYEQYF.

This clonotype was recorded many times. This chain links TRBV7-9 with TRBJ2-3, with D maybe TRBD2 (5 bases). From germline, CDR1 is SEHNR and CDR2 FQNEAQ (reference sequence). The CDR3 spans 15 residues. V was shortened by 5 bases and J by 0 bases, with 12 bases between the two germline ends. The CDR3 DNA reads TGTGCCAGCAGCCGAGGGTATTCTAGCACAGATACGCAGTATTTT. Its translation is CASSRGYSSTDTQYF.

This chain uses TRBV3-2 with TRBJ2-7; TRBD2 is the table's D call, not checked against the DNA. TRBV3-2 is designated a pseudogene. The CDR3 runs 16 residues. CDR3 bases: TGTGCCAGCAGCCCCCCTTTGATAGCGGGAACCTACGAGCAGTACTTC. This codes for CASSPPLIAGTYEQYF.

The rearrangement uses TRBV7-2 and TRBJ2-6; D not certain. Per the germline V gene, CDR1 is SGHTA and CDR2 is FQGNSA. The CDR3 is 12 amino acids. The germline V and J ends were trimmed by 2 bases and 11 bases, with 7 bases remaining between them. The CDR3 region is CASSLQLDVLTF. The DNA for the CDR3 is TGTGCCAGCAGCTTACAACTGGACGTCCTGACTTTC.

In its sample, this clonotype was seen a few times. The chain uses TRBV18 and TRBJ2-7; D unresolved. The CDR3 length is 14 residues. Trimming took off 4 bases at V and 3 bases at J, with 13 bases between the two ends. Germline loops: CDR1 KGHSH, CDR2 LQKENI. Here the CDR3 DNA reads TGTGCCAGCTCACTCTCCTCGTGGGGCTACGAGCAGTACTTC. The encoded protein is CASSLSSWGYEQYF.

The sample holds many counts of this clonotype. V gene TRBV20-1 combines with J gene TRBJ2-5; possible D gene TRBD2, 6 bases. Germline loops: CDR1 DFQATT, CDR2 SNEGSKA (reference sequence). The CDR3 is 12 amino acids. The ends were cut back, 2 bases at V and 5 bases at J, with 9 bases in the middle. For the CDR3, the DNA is TGCAGTGCTAGAAGCGGGTTGGAGACCCAGTACTTC. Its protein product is CSARSGLETQYF.

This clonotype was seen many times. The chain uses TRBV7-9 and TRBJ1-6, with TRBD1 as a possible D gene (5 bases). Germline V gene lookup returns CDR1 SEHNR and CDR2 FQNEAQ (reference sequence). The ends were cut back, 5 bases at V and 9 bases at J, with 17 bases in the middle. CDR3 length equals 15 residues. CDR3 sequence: CASSPPGGQSSPLHF. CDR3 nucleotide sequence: TGTGCCAGCAGCCCCCCGGGGGGTCAATCTTCACCCCTCCACTTT.

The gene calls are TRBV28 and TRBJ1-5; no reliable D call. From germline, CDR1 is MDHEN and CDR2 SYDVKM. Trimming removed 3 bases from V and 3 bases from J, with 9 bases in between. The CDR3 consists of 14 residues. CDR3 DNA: TGTGCCAGCAGTTTGTCAGGTGTCAATCAGCCCCAGCATTTT. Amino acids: CASSLSGVNQPQHF.

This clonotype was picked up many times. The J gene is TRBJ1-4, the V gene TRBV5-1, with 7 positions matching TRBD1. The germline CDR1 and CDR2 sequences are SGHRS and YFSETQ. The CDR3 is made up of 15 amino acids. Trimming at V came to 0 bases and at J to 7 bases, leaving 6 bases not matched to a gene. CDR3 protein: CASSLVGQSSEKLFF. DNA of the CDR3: TGCGCCAGCAGCTTGGTGGGACAGTCGTCTGAAAAACTGTTTTTT.

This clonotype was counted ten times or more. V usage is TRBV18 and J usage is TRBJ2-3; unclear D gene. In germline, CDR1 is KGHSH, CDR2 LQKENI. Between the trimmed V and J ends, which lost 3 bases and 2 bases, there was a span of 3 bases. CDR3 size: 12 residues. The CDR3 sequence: CASSPNTDTQYF. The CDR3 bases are TGTGCCAGCTCACCTAACACAGATACGCAGTATTTT.

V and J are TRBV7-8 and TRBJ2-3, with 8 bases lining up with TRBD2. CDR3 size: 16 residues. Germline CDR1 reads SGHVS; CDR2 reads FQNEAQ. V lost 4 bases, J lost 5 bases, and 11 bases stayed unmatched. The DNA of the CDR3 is TGTGCCAGCAGCTCCTTTAGCGGGATAAGGGGAGATACGCAGTATTTT. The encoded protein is CASSSFSGIRGDTQYF.

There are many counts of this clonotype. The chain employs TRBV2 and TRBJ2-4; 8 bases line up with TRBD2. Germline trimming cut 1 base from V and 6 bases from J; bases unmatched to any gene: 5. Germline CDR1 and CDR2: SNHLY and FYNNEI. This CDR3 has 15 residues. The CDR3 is CASSEGASGLNIQYF. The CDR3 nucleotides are TGTGCCAGCAGTGAAGGGGCTAGCGGGTTAAACATTCAGTACTTC.